The entry that follows covers one T cell receptor beta chain sequence. These data belong to a study of blood T cell repertoires in COVID-19. Across the study: PBMCs, B-cell-depleted T cells, or T cells provided the cDNA or gDNA that made up the material.

The CDR3 totals 17 residues. Germline V CDR1 and CDR2: SEHNR, FQNEAQ (reference sequence). Between the trimmed V and J ends, which lost 2 bases and 0 bases, there was a span of 16 bases. Source study methods: Researchers report that nucleated cell counts were estimated from reference gene primer amplification. The protocol was immunoSEQ multiplex PCR, while the TCRdb copy is restricted to in-frame clones and leaves out a portion. The V and J calls and clone size were taken over from that table, and D and trimming were inferred from the DNA. The table lists about 320,000 clones, 75% to 85% of them singletons.

This receptor was obtained from a human donor in a cohort sampled during active COVID-19. Sequencing was done on a sample of peripheral blood. The gene calls are TRBV7-9 and TRBJ1-2; D gene unclear. DNA for the CDR3: TGTGCCAGCAGCTTATCGACTTCGTGGCAGTCTAACTATGGCTACACCTTC. Translation gives CASSLSTSWQSNYGYTF.